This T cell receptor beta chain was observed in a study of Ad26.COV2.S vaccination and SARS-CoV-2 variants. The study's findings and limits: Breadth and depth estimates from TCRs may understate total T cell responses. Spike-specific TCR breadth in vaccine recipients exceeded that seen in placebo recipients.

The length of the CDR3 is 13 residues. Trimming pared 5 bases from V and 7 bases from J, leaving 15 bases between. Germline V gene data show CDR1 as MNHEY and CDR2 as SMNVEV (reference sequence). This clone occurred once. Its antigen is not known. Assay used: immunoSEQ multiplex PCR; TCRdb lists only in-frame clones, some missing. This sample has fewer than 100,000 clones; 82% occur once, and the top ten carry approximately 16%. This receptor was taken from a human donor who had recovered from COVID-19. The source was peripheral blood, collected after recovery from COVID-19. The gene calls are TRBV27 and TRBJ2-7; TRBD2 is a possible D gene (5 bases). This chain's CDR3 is CASSPTGRREQYF. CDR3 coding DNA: TGTGCCAGCAGTCCGACGGGGAGACGGGAGCAGTACTTC.